The T cell receptor (beta chain) under discussion was sequenced for a study of cytomegalovirus exposure and HLA in healthy donors. Overall study findings and caveats: Analyses of presence and absence presupposed an approximately uniform sequencing depth across donors. For cytomegalovirus status, the classifier reportedly gave diagnoses with high specificity and sensitivity.

It was with 60 Vbeta and 13 Jbeta primers that the PCR ran. Method: immunoSEQ multiplex PCR; TCRdb's copy keeps in-frame clones and lacks some. The sample shows some 120,000 clones, about 73% of them seen only once. As concerns this clone: Its antigen is unknown.

CDR3 size: 14 residues. Germline CDR1 and CDR2: MNHNS and SASEGT. Between the trimmed V and J ends, which lost 7 bases and 1 base, there was a span of 13 bases. Sequencing was done on a sample of PBMCs. The chain links TRBV6-1 to TRBJ1-1; weak D call: TRBD1 (6 bases). The clonotype comes from a woman aged 50 to 60 in good health and CMV-seropositive. This chain's CDR3 is CASISAGANTEAFF. The CDR3 DNA is TGTGCCAGCATCAGCGCAGGGGCGAACACTGAAGCTTTCTTT.